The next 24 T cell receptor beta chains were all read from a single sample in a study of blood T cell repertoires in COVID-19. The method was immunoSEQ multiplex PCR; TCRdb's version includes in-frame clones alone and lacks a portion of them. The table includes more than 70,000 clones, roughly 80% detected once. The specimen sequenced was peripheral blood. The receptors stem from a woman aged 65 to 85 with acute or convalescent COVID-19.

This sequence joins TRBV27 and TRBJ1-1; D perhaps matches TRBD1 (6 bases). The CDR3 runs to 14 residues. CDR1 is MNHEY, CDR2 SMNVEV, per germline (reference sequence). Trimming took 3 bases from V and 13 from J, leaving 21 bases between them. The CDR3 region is CASSFLQGASKLFF. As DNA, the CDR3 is TGTGCCAGCAGTTTCCTACAGGGAGCGTCCAAGCTTTTCTTT.

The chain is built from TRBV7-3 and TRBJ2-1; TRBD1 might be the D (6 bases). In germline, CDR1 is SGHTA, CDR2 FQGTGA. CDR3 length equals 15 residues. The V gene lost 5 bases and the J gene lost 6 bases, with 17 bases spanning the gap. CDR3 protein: CASSAGTLSSNEQFF. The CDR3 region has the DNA TGTGCCAGCAGCGCCGGGACACTGTCGTCCAATGAGCAGTTCTTC.

The DNA for the CDR3 is TGTGCCAGCAGCTTGGACTGGGTAGCGGGAGGACCAAATGAGCAGTTCTTC. As protein: CASSLDWVAGGPNEQFF. This chain joins TRBV5-4 and TRBJ2-1, with 10 bases aligning to TRBD2. V lost 0 bases to trimming and J lost 7 bases; unmatched junction nucleotides: 10. The V gene's germline CDR1 is SGHNT and CDR2 YYREEE (reference sequence). The CDR3 spans 17 residues.

The CDR3 DNA follows: TGTGCCAGCAGTCACAGGGCTCCAGATACGCAGTATTTT. It specifies CASSHRAPDTQYF. The genes are TRBV12-3 or TRBV12-4 and TRBJ2-3; TRBD1 might be the D (6 bases). The CDR3 has 13 residues. The V gene lost 5 bases and the J gene lost 4 bases, with 10 bases spanning the gap.

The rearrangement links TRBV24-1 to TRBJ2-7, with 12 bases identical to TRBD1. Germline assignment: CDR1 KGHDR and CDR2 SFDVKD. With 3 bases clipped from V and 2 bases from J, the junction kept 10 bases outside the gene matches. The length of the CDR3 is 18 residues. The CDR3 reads CATSDAPGQGANPYEQYF. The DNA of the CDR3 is TGTGCCACCAGTGATGCTCCGGGACAGGGGGCTAACCCCTACGAGCAGTACTTC.

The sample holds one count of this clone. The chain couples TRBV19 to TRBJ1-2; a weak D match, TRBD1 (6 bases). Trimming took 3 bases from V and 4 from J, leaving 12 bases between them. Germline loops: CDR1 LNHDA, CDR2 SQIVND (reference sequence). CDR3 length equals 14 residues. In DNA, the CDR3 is TGTGCCAGTAGTATCCCCGACAGGATCTATGGCTACACCTTC. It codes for CASSIPDRIYGYTF. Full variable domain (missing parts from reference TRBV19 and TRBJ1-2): DGGITQSPKYLFRKEGQNVTLSCEQNLNHDAMYWYRQDPGQGLRLIYYSQIVNDFQKGDIAEGYSVSREKKESFPLTVTSAQKNPTAFYLCASSIPDRIYGYTFGSGTRLTVV.

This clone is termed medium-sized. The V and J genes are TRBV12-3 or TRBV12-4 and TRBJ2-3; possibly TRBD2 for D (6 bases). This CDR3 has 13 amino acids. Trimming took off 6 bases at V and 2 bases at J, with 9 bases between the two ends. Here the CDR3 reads CASRKDYTDTQYF. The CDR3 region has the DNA TGTGCCAGCAGAAAGGACTACACAGATACGCAGTATTTT.

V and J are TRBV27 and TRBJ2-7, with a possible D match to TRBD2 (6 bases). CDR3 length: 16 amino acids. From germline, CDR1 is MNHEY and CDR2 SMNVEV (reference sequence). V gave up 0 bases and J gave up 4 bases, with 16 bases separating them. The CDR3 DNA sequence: TGTGCCAGCAGTTTATCGATGCTAGCGCCTATTTACGAGCAGTACTTC. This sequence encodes CASSLSMLAPIYEQYF.

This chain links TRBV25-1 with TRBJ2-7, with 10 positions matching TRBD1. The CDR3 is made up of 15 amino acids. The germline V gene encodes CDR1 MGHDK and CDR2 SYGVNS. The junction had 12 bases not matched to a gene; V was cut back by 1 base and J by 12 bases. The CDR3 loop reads CASSEWTGGIQITYF. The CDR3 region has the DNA TGTGCCAGCAGTGAATGGACAGGGGGAATTCAAATAACGTACTTC.

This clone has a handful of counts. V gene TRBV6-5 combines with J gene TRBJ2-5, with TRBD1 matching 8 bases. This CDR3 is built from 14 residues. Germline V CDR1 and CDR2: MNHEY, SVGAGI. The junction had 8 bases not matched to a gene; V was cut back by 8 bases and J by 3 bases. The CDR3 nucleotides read TGTGCCAGCGGACAGGGTTTATATGAAGAGACCCAGTACTTC. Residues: CASGQGLYEETQYF.

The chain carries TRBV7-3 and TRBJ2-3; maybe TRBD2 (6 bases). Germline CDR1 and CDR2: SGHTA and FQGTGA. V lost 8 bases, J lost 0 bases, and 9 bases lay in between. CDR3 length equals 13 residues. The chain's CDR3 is CASGTSSTDTQYF. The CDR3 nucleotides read TGTGCCAGCGGGACTTCTAGCACAGATACGCAGTATTTT. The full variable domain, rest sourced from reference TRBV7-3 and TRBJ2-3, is GAGVSQTPSNKVTEKGKYVELRCDPISGHTALYWYRQSLGQGPEFLIYFQGTGAADDSGLPNDRFFAVRPEGSVSTLKIQRTERGDSAVYLCASGTSSTDTQYFGPGTRLTVL.

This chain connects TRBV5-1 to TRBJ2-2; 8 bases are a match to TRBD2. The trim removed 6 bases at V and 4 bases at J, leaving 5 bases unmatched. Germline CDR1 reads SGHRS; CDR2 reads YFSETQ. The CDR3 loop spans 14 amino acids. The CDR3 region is CASNGLAGTGELFF. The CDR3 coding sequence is TGCGCCAGCAATGGGCTAGCGGGCACCGGGGAGCTGTTTTTT.

In DNA form, the CDR3 reads TGCAGCGGACAGGGAACGAACACCGGGGAGCTGTTTTTT. This gives the protein CSGQGTNTGELFF. V is TRBV29-1 and J is TRBJ2-2, with 7 bases identical to TRBD1. CDR1 SQVTM and CDR2 ANQGSEA come from the germline V gene. The CDR3 runs 13 residues. V dropped 7 bases and J dropped 0; count of bases not matched to a gene: 2.

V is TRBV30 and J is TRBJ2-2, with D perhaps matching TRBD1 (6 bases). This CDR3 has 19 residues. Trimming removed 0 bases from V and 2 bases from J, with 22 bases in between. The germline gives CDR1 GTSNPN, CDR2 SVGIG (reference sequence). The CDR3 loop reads CAWSVGVVLGHINTGELFF. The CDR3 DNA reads TGTGCCTGGAGTGTAGGGGTGGTTTTGGGACACATAAACACCGGGGAGCTGTTTTTT.

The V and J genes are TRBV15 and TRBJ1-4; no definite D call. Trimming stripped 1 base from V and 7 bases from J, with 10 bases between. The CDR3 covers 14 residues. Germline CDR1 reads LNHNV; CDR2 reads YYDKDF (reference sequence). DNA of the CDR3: TGTGCCACCAGCAGAGCGGGGATTGGTGAAAAACTGTTTTTT. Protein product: CATSRAGIGEKLFF. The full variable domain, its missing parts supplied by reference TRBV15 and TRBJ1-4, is DAMVIQNPRYQVTQFGKPVTLSCSQTLNHNVMYWYQQKSSQAPKLLFHYYDKDFNNEADTPDNFQSRRPNTSFCFLDIRSPGLGDTAMYLCATSRAGIGEKLFFGSGTQLSVL.

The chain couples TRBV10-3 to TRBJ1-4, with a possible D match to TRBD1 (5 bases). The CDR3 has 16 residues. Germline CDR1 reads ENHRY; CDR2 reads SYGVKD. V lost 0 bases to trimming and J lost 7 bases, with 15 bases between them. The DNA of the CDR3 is TGTGCCATCAGTGAGTCGGGTCGGCAGGGCTCTGAAAAACTGTTTTTT. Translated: CAISESGRQGSEKLFF.

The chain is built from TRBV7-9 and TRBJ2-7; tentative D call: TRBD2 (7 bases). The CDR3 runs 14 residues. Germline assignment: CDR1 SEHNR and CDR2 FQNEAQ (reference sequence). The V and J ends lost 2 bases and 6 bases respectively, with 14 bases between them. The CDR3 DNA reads TGTGCCAGCAGCTTAAATGAGGGGGGGCGCGAGCAGTACTTC. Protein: CASSLNEGGREQYF.

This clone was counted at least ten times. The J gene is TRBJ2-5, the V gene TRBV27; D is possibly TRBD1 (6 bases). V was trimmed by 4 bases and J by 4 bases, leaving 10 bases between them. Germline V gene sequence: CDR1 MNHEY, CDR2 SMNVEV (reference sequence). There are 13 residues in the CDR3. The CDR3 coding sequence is TGTGCCAGCAGTTGGGGGCTCGCAGAGACCCAGTACTTC. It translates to CASSWGLAETQYF.

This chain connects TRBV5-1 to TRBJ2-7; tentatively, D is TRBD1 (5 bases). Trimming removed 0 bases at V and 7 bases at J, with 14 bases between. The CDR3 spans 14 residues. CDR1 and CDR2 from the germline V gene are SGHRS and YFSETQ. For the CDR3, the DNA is TGCGCCAGCAGCTTGGGACAGCTTATGATAGAGCAGTACTTC. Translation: CASSLGQLMIEQYF.

CDR3 nucleotides: TGCGCCAGCAGCCAAGACCCGAATCGGGGTACCTACAATGAGCAGTTCTTC. As protein: CASSQDPNRGTYNEQFF. V and J are TRBV4-1 and TRBJ2-1; possible D gene TRBD2, 5 bases. V was shortened by 0 bases and J by 2 bases, with 14 bases between the two germline ends. This CDR3 is 17 amino acids long. Per the germline V gene, CDR1 is MGHRA and CDR2 is YSYEKL.

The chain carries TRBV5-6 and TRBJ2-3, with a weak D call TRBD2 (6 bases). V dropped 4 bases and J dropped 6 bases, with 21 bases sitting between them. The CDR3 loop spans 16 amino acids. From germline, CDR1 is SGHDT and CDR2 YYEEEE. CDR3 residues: CASSPGAGSHWDTQYF. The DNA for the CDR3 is TGTGCCAGCAGCCCCGGGGCGGGATCCCACTGGGATACGCAGTATTTT.

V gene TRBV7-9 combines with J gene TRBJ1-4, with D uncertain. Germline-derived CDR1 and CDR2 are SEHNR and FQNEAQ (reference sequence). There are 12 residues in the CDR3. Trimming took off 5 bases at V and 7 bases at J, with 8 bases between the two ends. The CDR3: CASSDTSEKLFF. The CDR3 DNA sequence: TGTGCCAGCAGCGATACAAGTGAAAAACTGTTTTTT. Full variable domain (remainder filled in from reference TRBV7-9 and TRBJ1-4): DTGVSQNPRHKITKRGQNVTFRCDPISEHNRLYWYRQTLGQGPEFLTYFQNEAQLEKSRLLSDRFSAERPKGSFSTLEIQRTEQGDSAMYLCASSDTSEKLFFGSGTQLSVL.

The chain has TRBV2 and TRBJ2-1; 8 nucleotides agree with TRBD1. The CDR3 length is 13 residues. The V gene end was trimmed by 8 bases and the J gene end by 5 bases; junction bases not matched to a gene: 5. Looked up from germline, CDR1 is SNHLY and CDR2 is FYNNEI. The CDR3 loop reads CASRRTGNNEQFF. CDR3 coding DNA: TGTGCCAGCCGGAGGACAGGGAACAATGAGCAGTTCTTC. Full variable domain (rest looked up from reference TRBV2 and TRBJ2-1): EPEVTQTPSHQVTQMGQEVILRCVPISNHLYFYWYRQILGQKVEFLVSFYNNEISEKSEIFDDQFSVERPDGSNFTLKIRSTKLEDSAMYFCASRRTGNNEQFFGPGTRLTVL.

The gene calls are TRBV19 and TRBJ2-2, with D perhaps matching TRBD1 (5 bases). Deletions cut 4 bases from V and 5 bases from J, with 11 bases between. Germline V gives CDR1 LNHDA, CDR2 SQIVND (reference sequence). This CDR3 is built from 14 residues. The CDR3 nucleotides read TGTGCCAGTAGTACGCAGGGTTGGACCGGGGAGCTGTTTTTT. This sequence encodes CASSTQGWTGELFF.